Listed below are T cell receptor beta chains from one sample, sequenced in a study of blood T cell repertoires in COVID-19. Assay used: immunoSEQ multiplex PCR; TCRdb lists only in-frame clones, some missing. The table has about 270,000 clones, about 89% seen once; the top ten hold roughly 8.5%. The sequencing sample was made of peripheral blood. The receptor source for this set is a man aged 35 to 55 with active or convalescent COVID-19. The CDR3 runs from the conserved cysteine through the conserved F or W. The order of the fields is J gene, D gene, clone size, V gene, CDR3 length, CDR3 DNA, CDR3 protein. The D gene is left open where the match is weak. Clone size appears in some rows only: once, few, many, or a class for an expanded clone.

TRBJ2-4	TRBD2	once	TRBV5-4	15	TGTGCCAGCAGCGATCCTAGCGGGGGGCAAAACATTCAGTACTTC	CASSDPSGGQNIQYF
TRBJ2-7	-	-	TRBV5-8	13	TGTGCCAGCAGCTTTGGCCAGATGTACGAGCAGTACTTC	CASSFGQMYEQYF
TRBJ2-1	TRBD2	once	TRBV11-2	19	TGTGCCAGCAGCCACGGTAGGACTAGCGGGGGCCCCTCCTACAATGAGCAGTTCTTC	CASSHGRTSGGPSYNEQFF
TRBJ2-7	TRBD2	-	TRBV6-5	15	TGTGCCAGCATGACTAGCTCATATGGTGGGTTGGGGCAGTACTTC	CASMTSSYGGLGQYF
TRBJ1-2	-	-	TRBV11-2	16	TGTGCCAGCAGCTTAGATGGTCAACCACAAATCTATGGCTACACCTTC	CASSLDGQPQIYGYTF
TRBJ1-2	TRBD1	-	TRBV6-5	14	TGTGCCAGCGCCCCGGGACAGGGGTCTATGGGCTACACCTTC	CASAPGQGSMGYTF
TRBJ1-6	-	-	TRBV28	15	TGTGCCAGCAGTTCCGCAGGGTCCGGGAATTCACCCCTCCACTTT	CASSSAGSGNSPLHF
TRBJ1-2	TRBD1	-	TRBV30	14	TGTGCCTGCGGGGACAGCTTACTTTCCTATGGCTACACCTTC	CACGDSLLSYGYTF
TRBJ2-7	TRBD1	many	TRBV27	14	TGTGCCAGCAGTCCCGGGACAGGGGACTACGAGCAGTACTTC	CASSPGTGDYEQYF
TRBJ2-7	-	-	TRBV23-1	16	TGCGCCAGCAGTCAATCGCGGCACGCACCCTCCTACGAGCAGTACTTC	CASSQSRHAPSYEQYF